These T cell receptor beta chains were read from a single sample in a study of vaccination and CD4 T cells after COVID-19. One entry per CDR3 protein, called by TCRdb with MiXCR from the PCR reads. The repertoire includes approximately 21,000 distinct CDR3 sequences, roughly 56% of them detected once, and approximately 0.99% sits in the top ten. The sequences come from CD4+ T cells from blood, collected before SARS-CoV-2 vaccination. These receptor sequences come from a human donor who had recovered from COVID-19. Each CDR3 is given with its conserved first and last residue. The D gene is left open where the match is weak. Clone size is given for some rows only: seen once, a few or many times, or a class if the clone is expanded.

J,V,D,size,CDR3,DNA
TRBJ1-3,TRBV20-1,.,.,CSASQEPFGSGNTIYF,TGCAGTGCTAGTCAGGAGCCATTCGGCTCTGGAAACACCATATATTTT
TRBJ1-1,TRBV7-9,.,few,CASSPSGVNTEAFF,TGTGCCAGCAGCCCATCTGGGGTGAACACTGAAGCTTTCTTT
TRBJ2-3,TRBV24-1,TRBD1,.,CATSEPGQGGNTQYF,TGTGCCACCAGTGAGCCGGGACAGGGAGGGAATACGCAGTATTTT
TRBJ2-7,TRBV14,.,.,CASSQEFVLWRTEQYF,TGTGCCAGCAGCCAAGAATTTGTCCTTTGGCGAACCGAGCAGTACTTC
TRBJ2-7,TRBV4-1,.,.,CASSQVRDSYEQYF,TGCGCCAGCAGCCAAGTCCGGGATTCCTACGAGCAGTACTTC
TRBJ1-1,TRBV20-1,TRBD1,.,CSARPAGTGGNTEAFF,TGCAGTGCTAGACCTGCGGGGACAGGGGGCAACACTGAAGCTTTCTTT
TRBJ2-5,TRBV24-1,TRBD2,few,CATSDFGGWGGQETQYF,TGTGCCACCAGTGATTTTGGGGGATGGGGGGGACAAGAGACCCAGTACTTC
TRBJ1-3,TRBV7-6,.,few,CASSPSEGNTIYF,TGTGCCAGCAGCCCCAGTGAAGGAAACACCATATATTTT
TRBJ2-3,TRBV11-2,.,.,CASSLRRGRHTQYF,TGTGCCAGCAGCCTAAGACGGGGGAGGCATACGCAGTATTTT
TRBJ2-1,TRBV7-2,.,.,CASSLKHEQFF,TGTGCCAGCAGCTTGAAGCATGAGCAGTTCTTC
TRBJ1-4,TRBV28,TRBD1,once,CASSDTGQGAANEKLFF,TGTGCCAGCAGTGACACGGGACAGGGGGCAGCTAATGAAAAACTGTTTTTT
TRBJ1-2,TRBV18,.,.,CASSPLSPNGGKGYGYTF,TGTGCCAGCTCACCCTTATCCCCAAACGGGGGGAAGGGCTATGGCTACACCTTC
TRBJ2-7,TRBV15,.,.,CATSRDPHSAEASEEQYF,TGTGCCACCAGCAGAGATCCCCATTCAGCGGAAGCGAGTGAAGAGCAGTACTTC
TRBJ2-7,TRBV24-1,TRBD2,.,CARGRAYEQYF,TGTGCCAGGGGGAGGGCCTACGAGCAGTACTTC
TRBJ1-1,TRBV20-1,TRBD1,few,CSASIGGRGFEAFF,TGCAGTGCTAGTATAGGGGGCAGGGGATTCGAAGCTTTCTTT
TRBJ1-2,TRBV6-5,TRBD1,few,CASSSGTANYGYTF,TGTGCCAGCAGTTCCGGGACAGCTAACTATGGCTACACCTTC
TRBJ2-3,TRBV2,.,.,CASTPRVTQYF,TGTGCCAGCACTCCTCGGGTGACGCAGTATTTT
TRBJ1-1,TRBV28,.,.,CASSPGDTEAFF,TGTGCCAGCAGTCCAGGGGACACTGAAGCTTTCTTT
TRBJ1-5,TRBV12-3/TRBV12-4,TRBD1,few,CASSTRQGYNQPQHF,TGTGCCAGCAGTACTAGACAGGGTTACAATCAGCCCCAGCATTTT
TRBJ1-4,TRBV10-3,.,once,CAISDGRGKNEKLFF,TGTGCCATCAGTGATGGGAGGGGGAAGAATGAAAAACTGTTTTTT
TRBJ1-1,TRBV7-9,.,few,CASSPISGAQAFF,TGTGCCAGCAGCCCAATATCAGGGGCCCAAGCTTTCTTT
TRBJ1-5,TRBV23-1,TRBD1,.,CASSGLRDRGRNQPQHF,TGCGCCAGCAGCGGACTCCGGGACAGGGGACGCAATCAGCCCCAGCATTTT
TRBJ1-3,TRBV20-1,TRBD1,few,CSASPGTASGNTIYF,TGCAGTGCTAGCCCCGGGACAGCGTCTGGAAACACCATATATTTT
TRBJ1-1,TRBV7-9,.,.,CASKGNRELKTEAFF,TGTGCCAGCAAAGGCAACAGGGAGTTGAAAACTGAAGCTTTCTTT
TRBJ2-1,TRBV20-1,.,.,CSASRGRMNEQFF,TGCAGTGCTAGCCGGGGTCGAATGAATGAGCAGTTCTTC
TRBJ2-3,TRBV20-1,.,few,CSAIITDTQYF,TGCAGTGCGATTATCACAGATACGCAGTATTTT
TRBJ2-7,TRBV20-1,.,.,CSVSGRRMYF,TGCAGTGTTTCAGGGCGCCGGATGTACTTC
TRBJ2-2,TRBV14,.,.,CASSQEGRELFF,TGTGCCAGCAGCCAAGAGGGGAGGGAGCTGTTTTTT
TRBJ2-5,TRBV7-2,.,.,CASSRGGRGETQYF,TGTGCCAGCAGCAGAGGGGGGCGAGGAGAGACCCAGTACTTC
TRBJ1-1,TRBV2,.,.,CASSDEVNTEAFF,TGTGCCAGCAGTGATGAGGTGAACACTGAAGCTTTCTTT
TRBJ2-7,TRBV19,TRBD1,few,CASRDRASSYEQYF,TGTGCCAGTAGAGACAGGGCATCATCCTACGAGCAGTACTTC
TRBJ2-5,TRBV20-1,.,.,CSARDLVAWAQYF,TGCAGTGCTAGAGATCTGGTTGCCTGGGCCCAGTACTTC
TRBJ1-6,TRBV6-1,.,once,CASNTAGNNSPRHF,TGTGCCAGTAATACCGCCGGGAATAATTCACCCCGCCACTTT
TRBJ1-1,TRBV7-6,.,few,CASSLTAKGTEAFF,TGTGCCAGCAGCTTGACAGCCAAAGGCACTGAAGCTTTCTTT
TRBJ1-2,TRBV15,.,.,CATIPAPADYGYTF,TGTGCCACCATCCCGGCCCCGGCGGACTATGGCTACACCTTC
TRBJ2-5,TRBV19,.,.,CASSIRTDQETQYF,TGTGCCAGTAGTATCCGGACAGACCAAGAGACCCAGTACTTC
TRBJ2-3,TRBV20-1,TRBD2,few,CSATSGGYTDTQYF,TGCAGTGCCACTAGCGGGGGGTACACAGATACGCAGTATTTT
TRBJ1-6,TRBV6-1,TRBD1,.,CASRGTGGADSPLHF,TGTGCCAGCAGAGGGACAGGGGGCGCGGATTCACCCCTCCACTTT
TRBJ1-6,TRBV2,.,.,CASSEQSNSPLHF,TGTGCCAGCAGTGAACAGTCAAATTCACCCCTCCACTTT
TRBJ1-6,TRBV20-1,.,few,CSARATTRGPLHF,TGCAGTGCTAGAGCTACTACCCGGGGTCCCCTCCACTTT
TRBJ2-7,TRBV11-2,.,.,CASSLSFGYEQYF,TGTGCCAGCAGCTTATCTTTCGGCTACGAGCAGTACTTC
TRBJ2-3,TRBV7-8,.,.,CASSSYTSTDTQYF,TGTGCCAGCAGCTCCTATACTAGCACAGATACGCAGTATTTT